Listed here are 13 T cell receptor beta chains from one sample, sequenced in a study of T cell clones after liver transplantation. Data came from immunoSEQ multiplex PCR; TCRdb stores just in-frame clones and leaves some out. The table shows 24,000 or so clones, with around 63% occurring only once. The sequencing here drew on CD4+ T cells from blood, taken before liver transplant. The source of these receptors is a human donor who received a liver transplant.

The table lists this clone with a count of one. The chain has TRBV5-1 and TRBJ2-3, with unresolved D. Germline CDR1 and CDR2: SGHRS and YFSETQ. Trimming pared 0 bases from V and 1 base from J, leaving 6 bases between. The CDR3 runs to 14 residues. The CDR3: CASSLGGRTDTQYF. Written as DNA, the CDR3 is TGCGCCAGCAGCTTGGGCGGACGCACAGATACGCAGTATTTT.

The chain has TRBV13 and TRBJ1-3; a possible D gene is TRBD1 (6 bases). Germline V gene lookup returns CDR1 PRHDT and CDR2 FYEKMQ (reference sequence). V was clipped by 2 bases and J by 3 bases, with 17 bases between them. CDR3 length: 17 residues. CDR3 sequence: CASSLSRDIRGGNTIYF. DNA of the CDR3: TGTGCCAGCAGCTTATCCCGGGACATCAGAGGTGGAAACACCATATATTTT. Supplemented by reference TRBV13 and TRBJ1-3, the full variable domain reads AAGVIQSPRHLIKEKRETATLKCYPIPRHDTVYWYQQGPGQDPQFLISFYEKMQSDKGSIPDRFSAQQFSDYHSELNMSSLELGDSALYFCASSLSRDIRGGNTIYFGEGSWLTVV.

This clone was seen more than once but under ten times. The chain couples TRBV14 to TRBJ1-2; D is uncertain. Trimming stripped 0 bases from V and 5 bases from J, with 13 bases between. The CDR3 length is 15 residues. Germline-derived CDR1 and CDR2 are SGHDN and FVKESK. The CDR3 DNA reads TGTGCCAGCAGCCAAGACGAGGGATTTTGGTATGGCTACACCTTC. Amino acid sequence: CASSQDEGFWYGYTF. Drawing the rest from reference TRBV14 and TRBJ1-2, the complete variable domain is EAGVTQFPSHSVIEKGQTVTLRCDPISGHDNLYWYRRVMGKEIKFLLHFVKESKQDESGMPNNRFLAERTGGTYSTLKVQPAELEDSGVYFCASSQDEGFWYGYTFGSGTRLTVV.

There are a few counts of this clone. The CDR3 sequence is CASSVGTGVVRREANEQFF. The CDR3 DNA is TGTGCCAGCAGCGTAGGGACAGGGGTGGTTAGGCGGGAGGCCAATGAGCAGTTCTTC. V is TRBV9 and J is TRBJ2-1; perhaps TRBD1 as D (9 bases). CDR3 length: 19 amino acids. CDR1 is SGDLS and CDR2 is YYNGEE in the germline V gene. Trimming left V 0 bases short and J 6 bases short, with 25 bases between.

A note on this clone: One base separates it from a far larger clone, so it is likely a read error. Other DNA sequences in this specimen translate into the identical CDR3. As DNA, the CDR3 is TGCGCCAGCAGCTTGGGGCGGGAGGTTCCCCAGTACGTC. Encoded protein: CASSLGREVPQYV. The J gene is TRBJ2-7, the V gene TRBV5-1, with TRBD2 identical over 8 bases. Unmatched junction bases numbered 6, after V lost 0 bases and J lost 10 bases. Germline assignment: CDR1 SGHRS and CDR2 YFSETQ. The CDR3 totals 13 residues.

The CDR3, as DNA: TGCGCCAGCAGCTTAGCGGGAGTTGGGACAGATACGCAGTATTTT. Translated: CASSLAGVGTDTQYF. The J gene is TRBJ2-3, the V gene TRBV5-1, with 8 positions matching TRBD2. The CDR3 sequence is 15 residues long. Losses at the gene ends were 2 bases for V and 3 bases for J; bases not matched to a gene: 5. The V gene's germline CDR1 is SGHRS and CDR2 YFSETQ.

This clone appeared a few times. The chain couples TRBV19 to TRBJ2-4; D possibly corresponds to TRBD1 (6 bases). The V and J ends lost 5 bases and 5 bases respectively, with 10 bases between them. Germline V lookup: CDR1 LNHDA, CDR2 SQIVND (reference sequence). This CDR3 is built from 13 residues. CDR3 protein: CASSPRTENIQYF. DNA for the CDR3: TGTGCCAGTAGTCCCCGGACAGAAAACATTCAGTACTTC.

The CDR3, as DNA: TGTGCCAGCTCACCGGGTCAAGAGACCCAGTACTTC. Translation gives CASSPGQETQYF. This chain uses TRBV18 with TRBJ2-5; no definite D call. Per germline, CDR1 KGHSH and CDR2 LQKENI. The CDR3 runs to 12 residues. The V gene lost 3 bases and the J gene lost 2 bases, with 4 bases spanning the gap.

The genes are TRBV11-1 and TRBJ1-2; D ambiguous. Trimming shortened V by 1 base and J by 2 bases, and 11 bases separated the two germline ends. CDR1 is SGHAT and CDR2 is FQDESV in the germline V gene (reference sequence). The CDR3 is 15 residues long. The CDR3 protein is CASSLEAGANYGYTF. The CDR3 DNA follows: TGTGCCAGCAGCTTAGAGGCGGGAGCCAACTATGGCTACACCTTC.

By its share, this clone is medium-sized (0.01 to 0.1%). The CDR3 DNA is TGTGCCAGCAGTTTAGCGGGGGGGCACACAGATACGCAGTATTTT. The encoded protein is CASSLAGGHTDTQYF. The chain is built from TRBV28 and TRBJ2-3, with 9 bases matching TRBD2. The trim removed 2 bases at V and 2 bases at J, leaving 2 bases unmatched. Germline V gene lookup returns CDR1 MDHEN and CDR2 SYDVKM. This CDR3 contains 15 residues.

This clone was counted a few times. The chain links TRBV2 to TRBJ2-6, with D unresolved. The CDR3 totals 16 residues. Trimming pared 3 bases from V and 1 base from J, leaving 10 bases between. CDR1 and CDR2 from the germline V gene are SNHLY and FYNNEI. The CDR3 DNA follows: TGTGCCAGCAGTGACCAGGAAGGGTCTGGGGCCAACGTCCTGACTTTC. Amino acids: CASSDQEGSGANVLTF.

The V and J genes are TRBV2 and TRBJ2-3; D remains unclear. Between the trimmed V and J ends, which lost 7 bases and 0 bases, there was a span of 11 bases. The CDR3 totals 14 residues. Germline assignment: CDR1 SNHLY and CDR2 FYNNEI. Here the CDR3 reads CASIPQTSTDTQYF. In nucleotides, the CDR3 is TGTGCCAGCATCCCCCAGACTAGCACAGATACGCAGTATTTT.

V and J are TRBV2 and TRBJ1-5, with D hard to call. The CDR3 has 15 residues. The V end lost 6 bases, the J end lost 4 bases, and 16 bases lay between the germline ends. The germline gives CDR1 SNHLY, CDR2 FYNNEI. CDR3 loop: CASSSFTPDNQPQHF. The CDR3 coding sequence is TGTGCCAGCAGCTCCTTCACCCCAGATAATCAGCCCCAGCATTTT.